This T cell receptor (beta chain) was documented in a study of blood T cell repertoires in COVID-19. For the study at large: Both acute and convalescent COVID-19 samples were obtained from the United States, Italy and Spain. Sample material is recorded as cDNA or gDNA derived from T cells, B-cell-depleted T cells, or PBMCs.

Per the original data handling: Amplification of reference gene primers was used by the study to estimate nucleated cell counts. Sequenced by immunoSEQ multiplex PCR; TCRdb stores in-frame clones only, minus some. That table supplies the V and J calls and clone size; D and trimming were determined from the DNA. In the table there are over 45,000 clones, roughly 70% of which are singletons. Sample: peripheral blood. This sequence originates from a woman aged 50 to 60 with active or convalescent COVID-19.

The CDR3: CASSPRGILYNEQFF. The CDR3 region has the DNA TGTGCCAGCAGCCCGAGGGGGATCCTATACAATGAGCAGTTCTTC. The rearrangement uses TRBV7-8 and TRBJ2-1, with TRBD1 as a possible D gene (6 bases). In germline, CDR1 is SGHVS, CDR2 FQNEAQ. CDR3 length: 15 residues. V was trimmed by 5 bases and J by 4 bases, leaving 15 bases between them.